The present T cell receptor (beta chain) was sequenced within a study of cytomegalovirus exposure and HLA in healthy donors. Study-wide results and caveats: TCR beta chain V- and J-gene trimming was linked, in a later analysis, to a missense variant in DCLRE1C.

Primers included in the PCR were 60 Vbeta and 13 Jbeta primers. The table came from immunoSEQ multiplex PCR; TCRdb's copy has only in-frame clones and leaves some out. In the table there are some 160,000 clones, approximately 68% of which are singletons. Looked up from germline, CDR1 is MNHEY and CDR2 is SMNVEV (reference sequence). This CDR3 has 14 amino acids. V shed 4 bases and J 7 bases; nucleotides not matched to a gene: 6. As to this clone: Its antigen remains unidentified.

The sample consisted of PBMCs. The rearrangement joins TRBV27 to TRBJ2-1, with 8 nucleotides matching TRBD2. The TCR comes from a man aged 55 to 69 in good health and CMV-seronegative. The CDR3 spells CASSSAGEGNEQFF. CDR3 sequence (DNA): TGTGCCAGCAGTTCAGCGGGAGAGGGTAATGAGCAGTTCTTC.